This T cell receptor beta chain comes out of a study of prognosis after radiotherapy for stage I lung cancer. About the research overall: Squamous cell carcinoma affected about 7 patients, adenocarcinoma roughly eleven.

The V gene's germline CDR1 is SEHNR and CDR2 FQNEAQ (reference sequence). This CDR3 has 14 residues. The V gene lost 3 bases and the J gene lost 5 bases, with 12 bases spanning the gap. Findings and caveats of the study: In patients receiving stereotactic body radiation therapy, unique TCR clone counts fell afterward, median about 9,200 versus 6,500.

About this clonotype itself: As yet, its antigen is unknown. It may be a read error: a sequence one base away is much more abundant.

By two-round multiplex PCR, the TCR beta CDR3 was amplified from genomic DNA. Primers targeting each individual TRBV and TRBJ gene were applied in first-round PCR. TCRdb re-called the multiplex PCR reads through MiXCR, storing one row per CDR3 protein. This sample has roughly 23,000 distinct CDR3 sequences, with about 40% found just once. The sequencing here drew on PBMCs, taken before or after stereotactic body radiation therapy (not recorded which). The chain recombines TRBV7-9 with TRBJ2-3; tentatively, D is TRBD1 or TRBD2 (6 bases each). The receptor was derived from a donor over 45 with non-small cell lung cancer. CDR3 coding DNA: TGTGCCAGCAGCTTTCTCGGAGGGGGAGATACGCAGTATTTT. Its protein is CASSFLGGGDTQYF.